Shown below are 9 T cell receptor beta chains from a single sample sequenced in a study of T cell repertoires in cytomegalovirus infection. MiXCR, run by TCRdb on the reads, gives a single entry per CDR3 protein. The sample lists approximately 290,000 distinct CDR3 sequences, about 26% occurring once. The sequenced sample was PBMCs. All receptors come from a human donor in good health (CMV status not recorded). Some clones in this sample may be carry-over from other donors' samples.

This chain links TRBV7-4 with TRBJ2-2; a weak D match, TRBD2 (7 bases). Trimming pared 8 bases from V and 6 bases from J, leaving 13 bases between. This CDR3 comprises 13 residues. Germline CDR1 is SGHVT and CDR2 is SQSDAQ. CDR3 bases: TGTGCCAGCGACCGGGGGGCGTCCGGGGAGCTGTTTTTT. Its protein is CASDRGASGELFF.

At least ten counts were recorded for this clonotype. The rearrangement joins TRBV7-2 to TRBJ1-1; D uncertain. Looked up from germline, CDR1 is SGHTA and CDR2 is FQGNSA. The CDR3 is made up of 14 amino acids. Trimming removed 3 bases from V and 0 bases from J, with 8 bases in between. The DNA for the CDR3 is TGTGCCAGCAGCTTGAACCTCATGAACACTGAAGCTTTCTTT. It yields the protein CASSLNLMNTEAFF.

This clonotype was counted a few times. The chain has TRBV11-2 and TRBJ1-1; no clear D gene. The CDR3 contains 15 residues. Between the trimmed V and J ends, which lost 5 bases and 0 bases, there was a span of 13 bases. Germline CDR1 and CDR2: SGHAT and FQNNGV. CDR3 sequence (DNA): TGTGCCAGCAGCGTATCGTGGGTAATGAACACTGAAGCTTTCTTT. Translation gives CASSVSWVMNTEAFF.

CDR3 bases: TGCAGTGCTAGTGTGGTTAGCGGGAGACCAGATACGCAGTATTTT. Amino acid sequence: CSASVVSGRPDTQYF. The chain uses TRBV20-1 and TRBJ2-3; 9 bases agree with TRBD2. V gave up 3 bases and J gave up 4 bases; unmatched junction bases: 8. CDR1 and CDR2 (germline): DFQATT, SNEGSKA (reference sequence). The CDR3 is 15 residues long.

V is TRBV6-2 or TRBV6-3 and J is TRBJ2-7; the match to TRBD1 covers 8 bases. CDR1 is MNHEY, CDR2 SVGEGT, per germline. CDR3 size: 13 residues. V gave up 8 bases and J gave up 2 bases; unmatched junction bases: 5. The CDR3: CASRTGIPYEQYF. As DNA, the CDR3 is TGTGCCAGCCGGACAGGGATACCCTACGAGCAGTACTTC.

The rearrangement links TRBV6-2 or TRBV6-3 to TRBJ1-5; D not certain. The CDR3 contains 13 residues. Germline V gene data show CDR1 as MNHEY and CDR2 as SVGEGT. V shed 4 bases and J shed 2 bases, with 6 bases lying between them. CDR3 DNA sequence: TGTGCCAGCAGTTCGCTTGGCAATCAGCCCCAGCATTTT. The encoded protein is CASSSLGNQPQHF.

J is TRBJ1-4 and V is TRBV18; no definite D call. Germline V CDR1 and CDR2: KGHSH, LQKENI. The CDR3 consists of 16 residues. V shed 0 bases and J shed 0 bases, with 8 bases lying between them. CDR3 sequence (DNA): TGTGCCAGCTCACCACCGTTCGGAACAACTAATGAAAAACTGTTTTTT. This encodes CASSPPFGTTNEKLFF.

This clonotype came up many times. The chain couples TRBV7-2 to TRBJ2-7, with 10 bases aligning to TRBD2. CDR1 SGHTA and CDR2 FQGNSA come from the germline V gene. There are 18 residues in the CDR3. J gave up 0 bases and V 5 bases, and 13 bases lay outside the gene matches. The CDR3 nucleotides read TGTGCCAGCAGCCCCCGTCTAGCGGGAGCGCCTATCTCCTACGAGCAGTACTTC. Its translation: CASSPRLAGAPISYEQYF.

This clonotype was found a few times. The chain combines TRBV19 with TRBJ2-7; 8 bases match TRBD1. J was trimmed by 6 bases and V by 6 bases; bases with no gene match: 4. The CDR3 runs to 12 residues. Germline assignment: CDR1 LNHDA and CDR2 SQIVND (reference sequence). In DNA, the CDR3 is TGTGCCAGTAGACCCACAGGGGGCGAGCAGTACTTC. It translates to CASRPTGGEQYF.